This T cell receptor (beta chain) is drawn from a study of CXCR3-negative and CXCR3-positive naive CD8 T cells. As concerns this clonotype: Its antigen is unknown.

The naive CD8+ gate required CD45RO-CCR7+CD27+CD95- phenotype. Researchers prepared the TRB cDNA libraries using 5' RACE with UMI labels. Reanalyzing the 5' RACE reads, TCRdb keeps one entry per CDR3 protein, without DNA. The record lists about 130,000 distinct CDR3 sequences, of which the ten most abundant hold 0.59%. The CDR3 covers 16 residues. Germline CDR1 reads LNHDA; CDR2 reads SQIVND (reference sequence). Study-wide findings and caveats: Relative to CXCR3-negative naive cells, CXCR3-positive naive cells had more hydrophobic TRB CDR3s. Diversity was high in both naive subsets and much lower in memory cells.

This receptor was taken from a human donor in good health. Some clones in this sample may be carry-over from other donors' samples. This chain links TRBV19 with TRBJ2-1; the TCRdb D gene call, TRBD2, has no DNA to confirm it. The specimen was naive CXCR3+ CD8+ T cells from blood. Specified subset: CD45RO-CCR7+CD27+CD95- naive CD8+ T cells expressing CXCR3 (TNR3+). The CDR3 loop is CASSLTSGGAGGEQFF.